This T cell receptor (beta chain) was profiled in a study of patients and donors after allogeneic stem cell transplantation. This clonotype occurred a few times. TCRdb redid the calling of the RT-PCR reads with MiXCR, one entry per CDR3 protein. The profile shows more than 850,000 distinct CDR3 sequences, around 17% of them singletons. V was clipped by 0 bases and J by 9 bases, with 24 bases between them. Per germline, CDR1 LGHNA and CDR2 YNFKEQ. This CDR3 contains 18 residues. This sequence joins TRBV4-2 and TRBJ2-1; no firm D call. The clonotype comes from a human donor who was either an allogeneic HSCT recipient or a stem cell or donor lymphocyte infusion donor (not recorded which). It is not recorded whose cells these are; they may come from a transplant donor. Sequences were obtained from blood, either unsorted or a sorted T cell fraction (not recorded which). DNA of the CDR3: TGTGCCAGCAGCCAAGATAGTGAAGGCAGCCCCCAGCTACCTGAGCAGTTCTTC. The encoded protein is CASSQDSEGSPQLPEQFF.